This record concerns one TCR beta chain sequence. With 4 bases removed from V and 0 bases from J, the gap between germline ends came to 13 bases. The CDR3 contains 16 residues. Germline values: CDR1 MDHEN, CDR2 SYDVKM. The sample belongs to a study of blood T cell repertoires in COVID-19. The data were produced by immunoSEQ multiplex PCR, yet TCRdb's version contains in-frame clones alone and is incomplete. This sample has some 190,000 clones, with 75% to 85% found just once. The receptor comes from a woman aged 50 to 60 with acute COVID-19. Source material: PBMCs or T cells enriched from blood (not recorded which). The rearrangement joins TRBV28 to TRBJ1-3; D perhaps matches TRBD1 (5 bases). CDR3 protein: CASSSQEGLSGNTIYF. The CDR3 region has the DNA TGTGCCAGCAGTTCCCAGGAGGGGCTCTCTGGAAACACCATATATTTT.